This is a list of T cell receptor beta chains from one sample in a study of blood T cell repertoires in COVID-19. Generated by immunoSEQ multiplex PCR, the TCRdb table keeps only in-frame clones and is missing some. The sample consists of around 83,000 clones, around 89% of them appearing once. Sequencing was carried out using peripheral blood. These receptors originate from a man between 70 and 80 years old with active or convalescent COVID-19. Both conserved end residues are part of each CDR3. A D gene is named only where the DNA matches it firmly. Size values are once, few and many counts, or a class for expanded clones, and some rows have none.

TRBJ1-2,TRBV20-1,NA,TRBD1,TGCAGTTCACAGGGGGCGCACGGCTACACCTTC,CSSQGAHGYTF
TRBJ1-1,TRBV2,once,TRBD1,TGTGCCAGCAGTCGTTTACAGGGGGGTACTGAAGCTTTCTTT,CASSRLQGGTEAFF
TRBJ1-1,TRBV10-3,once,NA,TGTGCCATCAGTGAGTCGACAGCTTTCAACACTGAAGCTTTCTTT,CAISESTAFNTEAFF
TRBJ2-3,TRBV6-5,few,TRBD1,TGTGCCAGCAGAGCTCAGGGGGCGCAGGGTACGCAGTATTTT,CASRAQGAQGTQYF
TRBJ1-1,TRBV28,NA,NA,TGTGCCAGCAGTCCGCAAGGACAGATCACTGAAGCTTTCTTT,CASSPQGQITEAFF
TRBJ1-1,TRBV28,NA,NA,TGTGCCAGCAGATCGACATTGAACACTGAAGCTTTCTTT,CASRSTLNTEAFF
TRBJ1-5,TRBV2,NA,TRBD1,TGTGCCAGCAGTGGCTTAGGACAGGGTGGTCAGCCCCAGCATTTT,CASSGLGQGGQPQHF
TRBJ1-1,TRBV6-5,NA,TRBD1,TGTGCCAGCAGTTACAGGACAGGGGTGGGGGACACTGAAGCTTTCTTT,CASSYRTGVGDTEAFF
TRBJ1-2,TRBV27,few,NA,TGTGCCAGCAGTTTTTACAGGGATACTAACTATGGCTACACCTTC,CASSFYRDTNYGYTF
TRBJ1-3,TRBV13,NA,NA,TGTGCCAGCAGCGCACGACCGACAGGACGAGTCGGAAACACCATATATTTT,CASSARPTGRVGNTIYF
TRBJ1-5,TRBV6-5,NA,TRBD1,TGTGCCAGCACCGGACAGGAGGGCAATCAGCCCCAGCATTTT,CASTGQEGNQPQHF
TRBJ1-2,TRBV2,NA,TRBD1,TGTGCCAGCAGTGCGTTCGCGGGACAGGGTGCTTTAACCTTC,CASSAFAGQGALTF
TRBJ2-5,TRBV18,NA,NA,TGTGCCAGCTCACCACGGGCAAGCCAAGAGACCCAGTACTTC,CASSPRASQETQYF
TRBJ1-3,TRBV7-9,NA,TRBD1,TGTGCCAGCAGCCTCGGGACAGGGTCCTCTGGAAACACCATATATTTT,CASSLGTGSSGNTIYF
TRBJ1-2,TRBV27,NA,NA,TGTGCCAGCAGTCCGCTAGGGGGGGACTTAAACTATGGCTACACCTTC,CASSPLGGDLNYGYTF
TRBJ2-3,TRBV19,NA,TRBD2,TGTGCCAGTAGTATTAGTGGCGGGAGTTCAGATACGCAGTATTTT,CASSISGGSSDTQYF
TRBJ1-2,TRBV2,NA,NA,TGTGCCAGCAAGGTCCGCCAGGGTAACTATGGCTACACCTTC,CASKVRQGNYGYTF
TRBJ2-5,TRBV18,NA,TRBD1,TGTGCCAGCCGAGGACAGGGGGCCTTCCAGACCCAGTACTTC,CASRGQGAFQTQYF
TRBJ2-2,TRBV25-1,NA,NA,TGTGCCAGCAGTTATGACGGACAGAACACCGGGGAGCTGTTTTTT,CASSYDGQNTGELFF
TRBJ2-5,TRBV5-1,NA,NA,TGCGCCAGCAGCTTTTCAGGTCAAGAGACCCAGTACTTC,CASSFSGQETQYF
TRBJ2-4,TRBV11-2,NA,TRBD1,TGTGCCAGCAGCTCCTTGGACAGGGAAAACATTCAGTACTTC,CASSSLDRENIQYF
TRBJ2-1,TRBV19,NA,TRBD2,TGTGCCAGTACCCGGACTAGCGGGAGCAATGAGCAGTTCTTC,CASTRTSGSNEQFF
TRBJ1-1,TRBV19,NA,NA,TGTGCCAGTAGTATGGCAGGGCTGAACACTGAAGCTTTCTTT,CASSMAGLNTEAFF
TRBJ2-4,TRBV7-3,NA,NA,TGTGCCAGCAGCTTAGGGGGGACCAAAAACATTCAGTACTTC,CASSLGGTKNIQYF
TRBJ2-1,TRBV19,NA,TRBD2,TGTGCCAGTAGTATAGGGGGGGGATCCTACAATGAGCAGTTCTTC,CASSIGGGSYNEQFF
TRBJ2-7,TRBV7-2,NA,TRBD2,TGTGCCAGCAGCTTAGCCGGGACTAGCGGGTACGAGCAGTACTTC,CASSLAGTSGYEQYF
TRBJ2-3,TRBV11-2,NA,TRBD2,TGTGCCAGCAGCCGCCAGACTAGCGCTAGCACAGATACGCAGTATTTT,CASSRQTSASTDTQYF
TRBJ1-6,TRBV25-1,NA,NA,TGTGCCAGCACCCTCACAGGTTCTAGTTCACCCCTCCACTTT,CASTLTGSSSPLHF
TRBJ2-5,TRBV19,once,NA,TGTGCCAGTAGTATACCTTACCAAGAGACCCAGTACTTC,CASSIPYQETQYF
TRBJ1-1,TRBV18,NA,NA,TGTGCCAGCTCACCCCCGAAGGGGGAGAACACTGAAGCTTTCTTT,CASSPPKGENTEAFF
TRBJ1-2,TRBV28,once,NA,TGTGCCAGCAGTTTCTTGGGAGATGGCTACACCTTC,CASSFLGDGYTF
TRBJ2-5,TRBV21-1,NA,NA,TGTGCCAGCAGCAAGACGAATATTGGACAGGGGATTCAAGAGACCCAGTACTTC,CASSKTNIGQGIQETQYF
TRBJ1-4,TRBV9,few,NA,TGTGCCAGCAGCGTCGCCCCGGCTAATGAAAAACTGTTTTTT,CASSVAPANEKLFF
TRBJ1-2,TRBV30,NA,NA,TGTGCCTGGAGTTCGACAGACCTCTATGGCTACACCTTC,CAWSSTDLYGYTF
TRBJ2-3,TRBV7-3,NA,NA,TGTGCCAGCAGCTTAACCGGGGTTAGCACAGATACGCAGTATTTT,CASSLTGVSTDTQYF
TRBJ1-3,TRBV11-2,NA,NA,TGTGCCAGCAGCTCCCTCGGGGGTAGAAACACCATATATTTT,CASSSLGGRNTIYF
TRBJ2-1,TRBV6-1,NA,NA,TGTGCCAGCAGTGAAGGGGCTAGCGAGTCCTACAATGAGCAGTTCTTC,CASSEGASESYNEQFF